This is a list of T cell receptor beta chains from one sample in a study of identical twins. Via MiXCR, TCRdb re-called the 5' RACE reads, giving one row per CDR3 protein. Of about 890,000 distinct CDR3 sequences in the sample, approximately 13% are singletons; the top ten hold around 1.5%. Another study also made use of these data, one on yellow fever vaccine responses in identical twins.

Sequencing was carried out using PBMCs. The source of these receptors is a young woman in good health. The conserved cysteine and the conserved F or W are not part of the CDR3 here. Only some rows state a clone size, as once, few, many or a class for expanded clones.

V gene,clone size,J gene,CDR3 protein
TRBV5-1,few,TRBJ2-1,ASSPVNRGSRSEQF
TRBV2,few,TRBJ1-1,ASSTGGWSEAF
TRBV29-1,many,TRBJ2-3,SVEGLSSGTQY
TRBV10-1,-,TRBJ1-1,AIPPGPGKGTNTEAF
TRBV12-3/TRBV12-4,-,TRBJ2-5,ASSPNAETQY
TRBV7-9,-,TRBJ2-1,ASSWLAGGPNEQF
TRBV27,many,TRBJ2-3,ATTTSGTDTQY
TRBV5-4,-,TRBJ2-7,ASSVDQAPVYEQY
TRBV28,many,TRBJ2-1,ASSPTEGGAYNEQF
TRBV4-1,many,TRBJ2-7,ASMGRDGNEQY
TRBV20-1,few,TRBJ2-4,SARGATVMGQTAKNIQY
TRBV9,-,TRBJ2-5,ASSPRGLAGSQETQY
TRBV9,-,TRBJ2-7,ASSVHSNSYEQY
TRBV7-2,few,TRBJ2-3,ASRIPGSTDTQY
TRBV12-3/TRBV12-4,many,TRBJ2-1,ASSLDDREQF
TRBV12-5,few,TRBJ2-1,ASGPGGVGYNEQF
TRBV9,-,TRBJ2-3,ASSVSGTYPTDTQY
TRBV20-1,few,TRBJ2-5,SAAGGLTQETQY
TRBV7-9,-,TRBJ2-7,ASRGTGAMYEQY
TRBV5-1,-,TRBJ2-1,ASSSPVAGEFNEQF